What follows are 6 T cell receptor beta chains derived from one specimen sequenced in a study of CD8 T cells in ankylosing spondylitis. TCRdb recomputed calls from the 5' RACE reads with MiXCR, one row per CDR3 protein. The table records 150,000 to 200,000 distinct CDR3 sequences, approximately 18% of them present only once. Material for sequencing was blood, either unsorted or a sorted T cell fraction (not recorded which). These receptors were taken from a male donor aged 5-30 years with ankylosing spondylitis or in good health (not recorded which).

This clonotype has ten or more counts. The chain employs TRBV28 and TRBJ2-7; D remains unclear. The germline CDR1 and CDR2 sequences are MDHEN and SYDVKM. The length of the CDR3 is 11 residues. With 7 bases removed from V and 7 bases from J, the gap between germline ends came to 11 bases. In DNA, the CDR3 is TGTGCCAGCATTATTGCCGGAGAGCAGTACTTC. This encodes CASIIAGEQYF.

V and J are TRBV18 and TRBJ2-7; 7 nucleotides align to TRBD2. The CDR3 is 16 residues long. The germline gives CDR1 KGHSH, CDR2 LQKENI. V gave up 2 bases and J gave up 0 bases; unmatched junction bases: 7. CDR3 in DNA: TGTGCCAGCTCACCATTCCGACTAGCCAGCTCCTACGAGCAGTACTTC. Its translation: CASSPFRLASSYEQYF.

This clonotype was counted ten times or more. V usage is TRBV5-6 and J usage is TRBJ1-2; a weak D match, TRBD1 (5 bases). V gave up 4 bases and J gave up 1 base, with 14 bases separating them. The CDR3 contains 15 residues. Germline CDR1 SGHDT, CDR2 YYEEEE. CDR3 in amino acids: CASSPGTLSNYGYTF. CDR3 coding DNA: TGTGCCAGCAGCCCCGGGACGTTAAGTAACTATGGCTACACCTTC. Full variable domain (rest looked up from reference TRBV5-6 and TRBJ1-2): DAGVTQSPTHLIKTRGQQVTLRCSPKSGHDTVSWYQQALGQGPQFIFQYYEEEERQRGNFPDRFSGHQFPNYSSELNVNALLLGDSALYLCASSPGTLSNYGYTFGSGTRLTVV.

The J gene is TRBJ2-5, the V gene TRBV27; 10 positions agree with TRBD2. Germline V gene lookup returns CDR1 MNHEY and CDR2 SMNVEV (reference sequence). The CDR3 is 16 amino acids. The V and J ends lost 8 bases and 2 bases, in that order; junction bases with no gene match: 11. The CDR3 reads CASGILAGSGQETQYF. CDR3 sequence (DNA): TGTGCCAGCGGAATACTAGCGGGGTCCGGACAAGAGACCCAGTACTTC.

This clonotype was detected many times. The V and J genes are TRBV6-5 and TRBJ1-5; 7 positions match TRBD1. V dropped 4 bases and J dropped 10; count of bases not matched to a gene: 13. Germline V gene sequence: CDR1 MNHEY, CDR2 SVGAGI. The CDR3 length is 15 residues. CDR3 nucleotides: TGTGCCAGCAGTTCCGGGACAGAGGGCCCTCAACCCCAGCATTTT. This gives the protein CASSSGTEGPQPQHF.

This clonotype was picked up many times. The gene calls are TRBV7-9 and TRBJ2-1; the D gene is possibly TRBD1 (6 bases). Per germline, CDR1 SEHNR and CDR2 FQNEAQ (reference sequence). V gave up 3 bases and J gave up 13 bases, with 10 bases separating them. The CDR3 contains 11 residues. In DNA, the CDR3 is TGTGCCAGCAGCTTCCCGGGACAACAGTTCTTC. It is translated as CASSFPGQQFF.